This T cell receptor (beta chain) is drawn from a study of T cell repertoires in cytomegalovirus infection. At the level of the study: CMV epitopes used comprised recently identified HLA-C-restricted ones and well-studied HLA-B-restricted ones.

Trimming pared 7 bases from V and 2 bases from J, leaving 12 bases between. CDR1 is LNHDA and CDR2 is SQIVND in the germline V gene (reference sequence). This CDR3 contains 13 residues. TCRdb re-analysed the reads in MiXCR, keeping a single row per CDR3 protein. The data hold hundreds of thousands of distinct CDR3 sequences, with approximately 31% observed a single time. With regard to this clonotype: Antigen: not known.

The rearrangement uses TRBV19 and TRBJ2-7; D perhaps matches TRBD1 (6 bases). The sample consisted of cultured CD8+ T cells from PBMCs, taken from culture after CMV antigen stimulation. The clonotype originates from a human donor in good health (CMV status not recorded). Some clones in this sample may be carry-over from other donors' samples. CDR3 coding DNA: TGTGCCAGTAACGCAGGACAGACCTACGAGCAGTACTTC. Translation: CASNAGQTYEQYF.